This TCR beta chain was found in a study of Ad26.COV2.S vaccination and SARS-CoV-2 variants. Profiling relied on immunoSEQ multiplex PCR, and the TCRdb table lists in-frame clones only, not all of them. The sample has 350,000 to 550,000 clones; 85% to 90% are singletons. The V and J ends lost 1 base and 4 bases respectively, with 13 bases between them. Germline V gene lookup returns CDR1 LGHNA and CDR2 YSLEER. CDR3 size: 15 residues. Treatment reported: 15 to 20 received Ad26.COV2.S at low or high dose, single or two shots; several received placebo; per-sample allocation not given. Samples came from day 63 after the first vaccine or placebo injection. An adult of 18-55 years in Boston served as donor.

V and J are TRBV4-3 and TRBJ1-2; unclear D gene. The receptor was derived from a person aged 18 to 65 who received the Ad26.COV2.S COVID-19 vaccine or a placebo. The input for sequencing was peripheral blood, taken in a trial of Ad26.COV2.S vaccine versus placebo. CDR3 coding DNA: TGCGCCAGCAGCCAAGGGAGAGACCCTATCTATGGCTACACCTTC. It translates to CASSQGRDPIYGYTF.